The 17 T cell receptor beta chains given below trace back to one sample, sequenced in a study of human T cells and chemical hapten exposure (dated by TCRdb to 2020 to 2023). Interpreted using the paper, the time point label stands for: patch test 1, 2 weeks after DPC sensitization. Explained via the paper, the treatment or condition label denotes: therapeutic diphenylcyclopropenone sensitization with weekly scalp DPC. The method behind the library was RACE. These reads were obtained on a NextSeq 500. TCRdb applied fastp at Q25 and MiXCR to the public reads, then kept only in-frame beta chains. Identical CDR3 proteins give one entry, which carries the most common genes and DNA. The sample table contains tens of thousands of distinct CDR3 sequences; only one count was recorded for approximately 8% of them. Roughly 1.4% of the sample lies in the top ten. The material was whole blood, obtained in connection with sensitization to the hapten diphenylcyclopropenone (DPC). These receptors were obtained from a woman in her twenties or thirties with alopecia areata. Some clones in this sample may be carry-over from other donors' samples.

The chain is built from TRBV13 and TRBJ2-7, with D perhaps matching TRBD2 (6 bases). The CDR3 is made up of 13 amino acids. The germline V gene encodes CDR1 PRHDT and CDR2 FYEKMQ (reference sequence). Trimming cost V 8 bases and J 4 bases, with 15 bases left between them. The CDR3 spells CASSIWGVYEQYF. In DNA form, the CDR3 reads TGTGCCAGCTCCATTTGGGGGGTATACGAGCAGTACTTC.

This clonotype was observed many times. In nucleotides, the CDR3 is TGTGCCAGCAGTCGGGGTGGAAAGGGAGATACGCAGTATTTT. This sequence encodes CASSRGGKGDTQYF. This rearrangement joins TRBV19 to TRBJ2-3; D perhaps matches TRBD2 (5 bases). This CDR3 has 14 amino acids. Germline V gives CDR1 LNHDA, CDR2 SQIVND (reference sequence). Trimming cost V 9 bases and J 5 bases, with 18 bases left between them.

Points on this clonotype: Being one base from a much bigger clone, this may be a read error. The chain joins TRBV6-6 to TRBJ2-2; D not resolved. Looked up from germline, CDR1 is MNHNY and CDR2 is SVGAGI (reference sequence). The CDR3 consists of 14 residues. V lost 6 bases and J 8 bases, leaving 16 bases between the germline ends. The CDR3 nucleotides read TGTGCCAGCAGACCCCTCCCATTACGAGGGGAGCTGTTTTTT. Protein sequence: CASRPLPLRGELFF.

The chain carries TRBV25-1 and TRBJ1-4, with D maybe TRBD1 (5 bases). V was shortened by 8 bases and J by 8 bases, with 27 bases between the two germline ends. The CDR3 loop spans 17 amino acids. Germline-derived CDR1 and CDR2 are MGHDK and SYGVNS. CDR3 sequence reads: CASGGDPRQDVGEKLFF. As DNA, the CDR3 is TGTGCCAGCGGGGGAGATCCCAGACAAGACGTTGGGGAAAAACTGTTTTTT.

This sequence joins TRBV19 and TRBJ2-1; 8 nucleotides line up with TRBD2. The V and J ends lost 4 bases and 7 bases, in that order; junction bases with no gene match: 12. The CDR3 loop spans 16 amino acids. The V gene's germline CDR1 is LNHDA and CDR2 SQIVND (reference sequence). CDR3 sequence: CASSTIVGGAENEQFF. CDR3 sequence (DNA): TGTGCCAGTAGTACCATTGTCGGGGGGGCCGAGAATGAGCAGTTCTTC.

This clonotype was counted at least ten times. The J gene is TRBJ2-3, the V gene TRBV29-1; TRBD2 agrees at 10 bases. Trimming at V came to 6 bases and at J to 4 bases, leaving 4 bases not matched to a gene. Germline loops: CDR1 SQVTM, CDR2 ANQGSEA. This CDR3 has 13 residues. The CDR3 nucleotides are TGCAGCGTCAGCGGGGGGGCCCCAGATACGCAGTATTTT. Its translation: CSVSGGAPDTQYF.

The table lists this clonotype with many counts. CDR3 coding DNA: TGTGCCAGCAGTCCACGGACAGGCTTTCGGGAGCAGTACTTC. This sequence encodes CASSPRTGFREQYF. The chain uses TRBV2 and TRBJ2-7; 7 nucleotides agree with TRBD1. This CDR3 is built from 14 residues. Germline values: CDR1 SNHLY, CDR2 FYNNEI. V shed 5 bases, J shed 7 bases, and the junction held 11 bases outside the gene matches.

In this sample, this clonotype turned up many times. The chain recombines TRBV7-2 with TRBJ1-1; D may be TRBD1 (6 bases). The CDR3 has 14 amino acids. CDR1 and CDR2 from the germline V gene are SGHTA and FQGNSA. The V end was cut by 3 bases, the J end by 4 bases, with 12 bases between. CDR3 nucleotide sequence: TGTGCCAGCAGCTTTCAAATACAGGGCACTGAAGCTTTCTTT. As protein: CASSFQIQGTEAFF.

This clonotype was picked up a small number of times. The chain has TRBV7-3 and TRBJ2-7; 7 bases line up with TRBD1. Germline values: CDR1 SGHTA, CDR2 FQGTGA. V lost 5 bases and J lost 7; bases outside the gene matches: 11. The CDR3 loop spans 14 amino acids. DNA of the CDR3: TGTGCCAGCAGCCACAGGGACAGCTTTCGGGAGCAGTACTTC. It is translated as CASSHRDSFREQYF.

V and J are TRBV9 and TRBJ1-6, with 7 nucleotides matching TRBD1. V trimming: 2 bases; J trimming: 11 bases; junction bases outside the gene matches: 10. CDR3 length: 15 residues. Germline CDR1 is SGDLS and CDR2 is YYNGEE. CDR3 in DNA: TGTGCCAGCAGCGTCGTTGACAGGGCCGGGGCACCCCTCCACTTT. This translates into CASSVVDRAGAPLHF. Complete variable domain (other parts from reference TRBV9 and TRBJ1-6): DSGVTQTPKHLITATGQRVTLRCSPRSGDLSVYWYQQSLDQGLQFLIQYYNGEERAKGNILERFSAQQFPDLHSELNLSSLELGDSALYFCASSVVDRAGAPLHFGNGTRLTVT.

The table lists this clonotype with a few counts. The J gene is TRBJ2-1, the V gene TRBV3-1; TRBD1 is a possible D gene (6 bases). The ends were cut back, 3 bases at V and 2 bases at J, with 17 bases in the middle. Germline loops: CDR1 LGHDT, CDR2 YNNKEL (reference sequence). The CDR3 loop spans 17 amino acids. Here the CDR3 reads CASSHLPGTQAYNEQFF. The CDR3, as DNA: TGTGCCAGCAGCCACCTCCCGGGGACACAGGCCTACAATGAGCAGTTCTTC.

The chain carries TRBV6-5 and TRBJ2-5; D is unclear. This CDR3 contains 11 residues. The germline CDR1 and CDR2 sequences are MNHEY and SVGAGI. V was cut by 6 bases and J by 1 base, with 3 bases left in between. CDR3: CASRVQETQYF. The DNA of the CDR3 is TGTGCCAGCAGAGTCCAAGAGACCCAGTACTTC.

Regarding this clonotype: This sequence may be a read error, since a much larger clone differs from it by one base. The CDR3 here is CATDPGLDEQYF. For the CDR3, the DNA is TGTGCCACCGACCCCGGGTTGGACGAGCAGTACTTC. The V gene is TRBV7-9, the J gene TRBJ2-7; D gene uncertain. The CDR3 contains 12 residues. The ends were cut back, 10 bases at V and 5 bases at J, with 15 bases in the middle. CDR1 SEHNR and CDR2 FQNEAQ come from the germline V gene (reference sequence).

In this sample, this clonotype turned up many times. This CDR3 is CASSFPEQSGTEAFF. The CDR3 bases are TGTGCCAGCAGCTTCCCCGAGCAGTCCGGCACTGAAGCTTTCTTT. The chain is built from TRBV7-9 and TRBJ1-1, with unresolved D. The CDR3 spans 15 residues. With 3 bases removed from V and 4 bases from J, the gap between germline ends came to 15 bases. The germline V gene has CDR1 SEHNR and CDR2 FQNEAQ (reference sequence). Full variable domain (rest looked up from reference TRBV7-9 and TRBJ1-1): DTGVSQNPRHKITKRGQNVTFRCDPISEHNRLYWYRQTLGQGPEFLTYFQNEAQLEKSRLLSDRFSAERPKGSFSTLEIQRTEQGDSAMYLCASSFPEQSGTEAFFGQGTRLTVV.

This clonotype has at least ten counts. The J gene is TRBJ1-2, the V gene TRBV12-3 or TRBV12-4, with D hard to call. This CDR3 spans 13 amino acids. The V end was cut by 5 bases, the J end by 4 bases, with 11 bases between. This CDR3 is CASSPDPRYGYTF. CDR3 nucleotide sequence: TGTGCCAGCAGTCCGGACCCGCGCTATGGCTACACCTTC.

The rearrangement joins TRBV27 to TRBJ1-5; D call uncertain. CDR1 and CDR2 (germline): MNHEY, SMNVEV (reference sequence). The germline V and J ends were trimmed by 3 bases and 2 bases, with 8 bases remaining between them. The CDR3 contains 14 residues. The CDR3 DNA follows: TGTGCCAGCAGTTTTGGAAGGGGCAATCAGCCCCAGCATTTT. It translates to CASSFGRGNQPQHF.

This clonotype was observed at least ten times. V is TRBV20-1 and J is TRBJ2-7, with 13 bases matching TRBD2. The J segment lost 7 bases and the V segment lost 5 bases, leaving 8 bases of the junction unmatched. This CDR3 contains 14 residues. Per germline, CDR1 DFQATT and CDR2 SNEGSKA (reference sequence). The CDR3 reads CSALPGLAGWEQYF. CDR3 in DNA: TGCAGTGCTCTTCCGGGACTAGCGGGGTGGGAGCAGTACTTC.